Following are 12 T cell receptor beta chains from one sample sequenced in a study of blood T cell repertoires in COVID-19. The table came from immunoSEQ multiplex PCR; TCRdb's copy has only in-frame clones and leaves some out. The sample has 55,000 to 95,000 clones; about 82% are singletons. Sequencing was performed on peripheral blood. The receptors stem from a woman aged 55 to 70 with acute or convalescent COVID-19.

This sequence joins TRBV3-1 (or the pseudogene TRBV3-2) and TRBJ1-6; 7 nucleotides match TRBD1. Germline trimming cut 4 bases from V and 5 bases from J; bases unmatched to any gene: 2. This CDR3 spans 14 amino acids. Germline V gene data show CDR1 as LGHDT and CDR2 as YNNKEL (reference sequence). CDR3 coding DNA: TGTGCCAGCAGCCCAGGACAGGATAATTCACCCCTCCACTTT. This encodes CASSPGQDNSPLHF.

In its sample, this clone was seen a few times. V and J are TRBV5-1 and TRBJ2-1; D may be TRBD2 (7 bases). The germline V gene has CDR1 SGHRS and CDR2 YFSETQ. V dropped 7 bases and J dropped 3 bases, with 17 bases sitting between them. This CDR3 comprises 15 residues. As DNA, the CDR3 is TGCGCCAGCGCAGCTCGGGGGGCGGTCTACAATGAGCAGTTCTTC. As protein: CASAARGAVYNEQFF.

DNA of the CDR3: TGTGCCAGCAGCTTATCGCGGGGAGTCTACAATGAGCAGTTCTTC. The encoded protein is CASSLSRGVYNEQFF. The rearrangement joins TRBV7-9 to TRBJ2-1; maybe TRBD2 (6 bases). CDR1 SEHNR and CDR2 FQNEAQ come from the germline V gene (reference sequence). The CDR3 spans 15 residues. With 2 bases removed from V and 3 bases from J, the gap between germline ends came to 11 bases.

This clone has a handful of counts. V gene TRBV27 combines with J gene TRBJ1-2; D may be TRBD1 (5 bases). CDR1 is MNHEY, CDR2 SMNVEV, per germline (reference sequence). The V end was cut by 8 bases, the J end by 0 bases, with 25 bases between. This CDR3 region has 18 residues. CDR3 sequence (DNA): TGTGCCAGCCTGCCTCAGGGATTCTTCCCCAGAGCTAACTATGGCTACACCTTC. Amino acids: CASLPQGFFPRANYGYTF.

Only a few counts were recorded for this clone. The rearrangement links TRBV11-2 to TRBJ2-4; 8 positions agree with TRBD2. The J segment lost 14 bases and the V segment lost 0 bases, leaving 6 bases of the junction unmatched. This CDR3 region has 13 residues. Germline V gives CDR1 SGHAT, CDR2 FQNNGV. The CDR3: CASSLEAGGLEYF. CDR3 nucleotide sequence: TGTGCCAGCAGCTTAGAGGCGGGGGGCCTTGAGTACTTC.

CDR3 sequence: CASSLSNRNTEAFF. CDR3 sequence (DNA): TGTGCCAGCAGTTTATCAAACAGGAACACTGAAGCTTTCTTT. This sequence joins TRBV27 and TRBJ1-1, with D unclear. The CDR3 contains 14 residues. CDR1 and CDR2 (germline): MNHEY, SMNVEV (reference sequence). The V and J ends lost 0 bases and 1 base respectively, with 6 bases between them.

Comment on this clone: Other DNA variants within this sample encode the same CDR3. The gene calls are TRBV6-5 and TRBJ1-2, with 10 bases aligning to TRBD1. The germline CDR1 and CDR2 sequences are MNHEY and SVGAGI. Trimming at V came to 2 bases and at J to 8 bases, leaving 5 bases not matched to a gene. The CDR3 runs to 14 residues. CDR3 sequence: CASSYTGQGSGYTF. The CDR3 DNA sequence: TGTGCCAGCAGTTACACGGGACAGGGGAGCGGCTACACCTTC.

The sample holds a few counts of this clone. The CDR3 coding sequence is TGTGCCAGCAGTACACAGGGACAGGCTGCTCCTACTTATAGCAATCAGCCCCAGCATTTT. Its protein product is CASSTQGQAAPTYSNQPQHF. The V and J genes are TRBV28 and TRBJ1-5; TRBD1 matches at 8 bases. The CDR3 consists of 20 residues. V trimming: 5 bases; J trimming: 0 bases; junction bases outside the gene matches: 18. Germline V gene data show CDR1 as MDHEN and CDR2 as SYDVKM. Using reference TRBV28 and TRBJ1-5 for the parts outside the CDR3, the full variable domain is DVKVTQSSRYLVKRTGEKVFLECVQDMDHENMFWYRQDPGLGLRLIYFSYDVKMKEKGDIPEGYSVSREKKERFSLILESASTNQTSMYLCASSTQGQAAPTYSNQPQHFGDGTRLSIL.

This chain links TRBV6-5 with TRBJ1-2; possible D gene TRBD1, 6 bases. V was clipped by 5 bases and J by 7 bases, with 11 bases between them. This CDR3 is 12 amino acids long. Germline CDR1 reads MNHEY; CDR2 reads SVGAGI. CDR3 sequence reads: CASSTGLGGYTF. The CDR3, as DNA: TGTGCCAGCAGTACAGGGCTTGGTGGCTACACCTTC.

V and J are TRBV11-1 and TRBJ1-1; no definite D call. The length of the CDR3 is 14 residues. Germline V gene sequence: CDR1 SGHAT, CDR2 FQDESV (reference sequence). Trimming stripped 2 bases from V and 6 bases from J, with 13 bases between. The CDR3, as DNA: TGTGCCAGCAGCTTACACTCTAGCCGCTCTGAAGCTTTCTTT. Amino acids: CASSLHSSRSEAFF.

CDR3 region: CASSGTRTGYNEQFF. For the CDR3, the DNA is TGTGCCAGCTCAGGAACTCGGACAGGTTACAATGAGCAGTTCTTC. The rearrangement uses TRBV18 and TRBJ2-1, with 7 positions matching TRBD1. V gave up 5 bases and J gave up 4 bases; unmatched junction bases: 8. The V gene's germline CDR1 is KGHSH and CDR2 LQKENI. This CDR3 is 15 amino acids long. The full variable domain, rest sourced from reference TRBV18 and TRBJ2-1, is NAGVMQNPRHLVRRRGQEARLRCSPMKGHSHVYWYRQLPEEGLKFMVYLQKENIIDESGMPKERFSAEFPKEGPSILRIQQVVRGDSAAYFCASSGTRTGYNEQFFGPGTRLTVL.

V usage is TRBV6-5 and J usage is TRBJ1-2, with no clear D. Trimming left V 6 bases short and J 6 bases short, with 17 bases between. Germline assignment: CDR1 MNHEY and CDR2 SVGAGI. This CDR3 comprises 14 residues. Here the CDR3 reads CASRQTLASDGYTF. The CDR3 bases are TGTGCCAGCAGGCAGACATTAGCGTCGGATGGCTACACCTTC.